The clone carrying this TCR beta chain was seen just once. The antigen is unknown. The data derive from a study of a mutant IDH1 vaccine in newly diagnosed glioma. Described time point: week 23, last vaccination. Each dose of the vaccine consisted of 300 ug of mutant IDH1 20-mer peptide, with topical imiquimod. Produced via immunoSEQ multiplex PCR; TCRdb's table is partial and in-frame only. The data contain about 55,000 clones, around 80% of them seen just once; the ten biggest clones take up 6.2%. Per germline, CDR1 SNHLY and CDR2 FYNNEI. Trimming shortened V by 6 bases and J by 0 bases, and 14 bases separated the two germline ends. The CDR3 length is 16 residues.

This sequence joins TRBV2 and TRBJ1-4; tentatively, D is TRBD1 (6 bases). The material sequenced was PBMCs, taken from a glioma patient whose treatment included an IDH1 peptide vaccine. The receptor was isolated from a man aged 35-49 years with glioma. CDR3 protein: CASSGSTGTTNEKLFF. In DNA, the CDR3 is TGTGCCAGCAGCGGGTCGACAGGCACAACTAATGAAAAACTGTTTTTT.